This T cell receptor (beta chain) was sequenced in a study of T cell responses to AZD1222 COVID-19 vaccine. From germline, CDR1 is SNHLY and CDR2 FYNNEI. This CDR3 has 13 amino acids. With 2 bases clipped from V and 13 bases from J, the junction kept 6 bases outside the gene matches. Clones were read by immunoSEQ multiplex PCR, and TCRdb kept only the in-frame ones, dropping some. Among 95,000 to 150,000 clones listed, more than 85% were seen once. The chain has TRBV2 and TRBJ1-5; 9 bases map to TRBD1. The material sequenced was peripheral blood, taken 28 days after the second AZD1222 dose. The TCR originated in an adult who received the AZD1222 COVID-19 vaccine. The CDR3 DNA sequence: TGTGCCAGCAGTGAAATGGGGGACAGGGAACAGCATTTT. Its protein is CASSEMGDREQHF.